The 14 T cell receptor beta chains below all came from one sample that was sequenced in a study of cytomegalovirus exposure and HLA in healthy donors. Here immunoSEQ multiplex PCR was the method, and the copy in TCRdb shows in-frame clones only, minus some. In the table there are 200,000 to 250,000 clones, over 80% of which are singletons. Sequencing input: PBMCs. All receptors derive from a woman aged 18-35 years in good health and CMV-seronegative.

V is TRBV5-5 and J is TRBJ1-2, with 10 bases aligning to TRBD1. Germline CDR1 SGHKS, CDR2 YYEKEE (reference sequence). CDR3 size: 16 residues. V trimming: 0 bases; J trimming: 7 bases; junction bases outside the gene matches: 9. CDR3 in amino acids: CASSLGVGTGDLGYTF. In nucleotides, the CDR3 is TGTGCCAGCAGCTTGGGGGTCGGGACAGGGGACCTTGGCTACACCTTC.

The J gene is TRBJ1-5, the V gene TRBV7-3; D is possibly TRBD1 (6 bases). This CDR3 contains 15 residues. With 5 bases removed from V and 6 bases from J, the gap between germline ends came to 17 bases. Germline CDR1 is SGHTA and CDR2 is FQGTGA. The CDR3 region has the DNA TGTGCCAGCAGCGCCGGGACACCGGTCGGTCAGCCCCAGCATTTT. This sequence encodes CASSAGTPVGQPQHF.

CDR3 sequence (DNA): TGTGCCAGCAGGGAGACAGGGGGAAGCACAGATACGCAGTATTTT. It encodes CASRETGGSTDTQYF. The chain uses TRBV28 and TRBJ2-3; the match to TRBD1 covers 9 bases. Germline V lookup: CDR1 MDHEN, CDR2 SYDVKM. The CDR3 runs to 15 residues. The V segment lost 6 bases and the J segment 0 bases; nucleotides outside the gene matches: 4.

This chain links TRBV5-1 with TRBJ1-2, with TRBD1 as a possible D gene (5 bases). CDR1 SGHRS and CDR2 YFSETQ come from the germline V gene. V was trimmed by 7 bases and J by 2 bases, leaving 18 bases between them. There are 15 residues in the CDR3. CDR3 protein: CASLDTRGPNYGYTF. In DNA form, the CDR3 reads TGCGCCAGCTTGGACACGAGGGGCCCGAACTATGGCTACACCTTC.

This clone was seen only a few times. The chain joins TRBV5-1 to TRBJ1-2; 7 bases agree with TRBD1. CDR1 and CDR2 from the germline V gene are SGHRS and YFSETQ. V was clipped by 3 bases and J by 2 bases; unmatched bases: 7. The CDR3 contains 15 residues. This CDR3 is CASSWDGTVNYGYTF. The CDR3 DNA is TGCGCCAGCAGCTGGGACGGGACAGTCAACTATGGCTACACCTTC.

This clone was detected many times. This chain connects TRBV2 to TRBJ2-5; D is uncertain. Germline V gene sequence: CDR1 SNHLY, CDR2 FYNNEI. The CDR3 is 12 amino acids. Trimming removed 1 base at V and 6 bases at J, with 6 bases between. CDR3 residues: CASSEEVKTQYF. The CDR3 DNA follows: TGTGCCAGCAGTGAAGAGGTAAAGACCCAGTACTTC.

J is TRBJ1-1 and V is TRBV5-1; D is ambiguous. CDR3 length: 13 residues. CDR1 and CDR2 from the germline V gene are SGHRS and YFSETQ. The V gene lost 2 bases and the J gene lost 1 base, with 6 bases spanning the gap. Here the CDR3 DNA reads TGCGCCAGCAGCTTCCTGTCGAACACTGAAGCTTTCTTT. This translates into CASSFLSNTEAFF. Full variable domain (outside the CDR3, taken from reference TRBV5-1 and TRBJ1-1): KAGVTQTPRYLIKTRGQQVTLSCSPISGHRSVSWYQQTPGQGLQFLFEYFSETQRNKGNFPGRFSGRQFSNSRSEMNVSTLELGDSALYLCASSFLSNTEAFFGQGTRLTVV.

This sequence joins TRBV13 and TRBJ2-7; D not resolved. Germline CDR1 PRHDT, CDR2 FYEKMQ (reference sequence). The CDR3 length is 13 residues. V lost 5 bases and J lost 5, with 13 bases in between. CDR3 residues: CASSLLFPDEQYF. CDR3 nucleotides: TGTGCCAGCAGCCTGCTGTTTCCCGACGAGCAGTACTTC.

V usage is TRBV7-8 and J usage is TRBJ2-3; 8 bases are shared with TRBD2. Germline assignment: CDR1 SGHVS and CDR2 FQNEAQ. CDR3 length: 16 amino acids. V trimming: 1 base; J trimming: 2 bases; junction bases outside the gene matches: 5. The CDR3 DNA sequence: TGTGCCAGCAGCTTAGGGGCGGGGGGCCCCACAGATACGCAGTATTTT. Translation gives CASSLGAGGPTDTQYF.

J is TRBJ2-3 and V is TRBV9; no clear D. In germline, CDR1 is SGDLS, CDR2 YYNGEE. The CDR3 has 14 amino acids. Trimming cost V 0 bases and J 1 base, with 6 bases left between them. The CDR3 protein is CASSVVAGTDTQYF. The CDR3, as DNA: TGTGCCAGCAGCGTAGTTGCAGGCACAGATACGCAGTATTTT.

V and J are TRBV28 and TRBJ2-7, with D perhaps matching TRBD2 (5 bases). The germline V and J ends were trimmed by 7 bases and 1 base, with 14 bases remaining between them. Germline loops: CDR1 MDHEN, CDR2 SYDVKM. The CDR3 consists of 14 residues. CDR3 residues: CASTGWAASYEQYF. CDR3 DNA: TGTGCCAGCACGGGGTGGGCAGCGTCCTACGAGCAGTACTTC.

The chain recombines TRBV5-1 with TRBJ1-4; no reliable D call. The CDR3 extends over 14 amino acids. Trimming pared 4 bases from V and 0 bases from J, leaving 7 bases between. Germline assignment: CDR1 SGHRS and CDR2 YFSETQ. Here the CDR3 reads CASSQGSTNEKLFF. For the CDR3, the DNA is TGCGCCAGCAGCCAAGGGTCAACTAATGAAAAACTGTTTTTT.

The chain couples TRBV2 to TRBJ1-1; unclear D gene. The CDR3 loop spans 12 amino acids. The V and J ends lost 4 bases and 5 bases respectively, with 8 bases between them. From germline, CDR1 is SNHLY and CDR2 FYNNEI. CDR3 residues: CASSGEVTEAFF. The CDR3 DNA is TGTGCCAGCAGTGGAGAGGTTACTGAAGCTTTCTTT. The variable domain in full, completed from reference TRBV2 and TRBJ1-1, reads EPEVTQTPSHQVTQMGQEVILRCVPISNHLYFYWYRQILGQKVEFLVSFYNNEISEKSEIFDDQFSVERPDGSNFTLKIRSTKLEDSAMYFCASSGEVTEAFFGQGTRLTVV.

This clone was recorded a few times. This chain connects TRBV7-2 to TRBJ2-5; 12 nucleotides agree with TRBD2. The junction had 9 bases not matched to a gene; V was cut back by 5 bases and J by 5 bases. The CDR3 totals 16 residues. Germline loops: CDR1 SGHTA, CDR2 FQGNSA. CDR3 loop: CASSVTFGLAGETQYF. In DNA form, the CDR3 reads TGTGCCAGCAGCGTAACCTTTGGACTAGCGGGGGAGACCCAGTACTTC.